The rows below give T cell receptor beta chains drawn from one sample of a study of blood T cell repertoires in COVID-19. TCRdb's table, derived via immunoSEQ multiplex PCR, lists solely in-frame clones and lacks some. The sample shows 470,000 or so clones, around nine tenths of them seen only once. Sequenced input: PBMCs or T cells enriched from blood (not recorded which). The receptors originated from a young woman with acute COVID-19. Both conserved end residues are part of each CDR3. The D gene is left open where the match is weak. Clone size is shown for a subset of rows, as once, few, many or a class of expanded clone.

>TRBV4-2|TRBJ2-3|NA|NA
TGTGCCAGCAGCCAAGAGAGTAGGCAGTATTTT
CASSQESRQYF
>TRBV11-3|TRBJ2-1|once|TRBD2
TGTGCCAGCAGCCCCCGACTAGCGGGCTACAATGAGCAGTTCTTC
CASSPRLAGYNEQFF
>TRBV2|TRBJ2-7|few|TRBD1
TGTGCCAGCATTGGGACAGGGAGTTTCGAGCAGTACTTC
CASIGTGSFEQYF
>TRBV7-8|TRBJ2-5|NA|TRBD1
TGTGCCAGCAGCGGACAGGGAGTCGAGACCCAGTACTTC
CASSGQGVETQYF
>TRBV5-1|TRBJ1-2|NA|TRBD1
TGCGCCAGCAGCCATCGGACAGGGGCTCGAAACTATGGCTACACCTTC
CASSHRTGARNYGYTF
>TRBV20-1|TRBJ1-2|once|NA
TGCAGTGCTAGTCCTAATGGCTACACCTTC
CSASPNGYTF
>TRBV30|TRBJ2-7|NA|TRBD2
TGTGCCTGGAGTTGGACTAGCGGGACCTACGAGCAGTACTTC
CAWSWTSGTYEQYF
>TRBV6-2/TRBV6-3|TRBJ2-6|NA|NA
TGTGCCAGCAGTTATGGCTTTTTCTCTGGGGCCAACGTCCTGACTTTC
CASSYGFFSGANVLTF
>TRBV29-1|TRBJ2-2|NA|TRBD2
TGCAGCGTTGCTGGACTAGTGAACGGGGAGCTGTTTTTT
CSVAGLVNGELFF
>TRBV6-5|TRBJ1-3|NA|NA
TGTGCCAGCGTCCCCGGGGAGGGGGATCACACCATATATTTT
CASVPGEGDHTIYF
>TRBV11-2|TRBJ1-4|NA|TRBD1
TGTGCCAGCAGCTTAGGACCGACAGGGGGTGGTGAAAAACTGTTTTTT
CASSLGPTGGGEKLFF
>TRBV5-6|TRBJ2-6|NA|TRBD1
TGTGCCAGCAGCTTGGCCCGCGGACAGGGCCGCTCTGGGGCCAACGTCCTGACTTTC
CASSLARGQGRSGANVLTF
>TRBV27|TRBJ1-1|NA|NA
TGTGCCAGCAATGACAGGAACACTGAAGCTTTCTTT
CASNDRNTEAFF
>TRBV7-3|TRBJ1-1|NA|TRBD1
TGTGCCAGCAGCTTGAGGAGGGGGCGGACAGTGAACACTGAAGCTTTCTTT
CASSLRRGRTVNTEAFF
>TRBV2|TRBJ1-2|NA|NA
TGTGCCAGCAGTGAGGCAGGGAATGGCTACACCTTC
CASSEAGNGYTF
>TRBV5-5|TRBJ2-1|NA|TRBD1
TGTGCCAGCAGCTTGGGAGGGGGCATTAACAATGAGCAGTTCTTC
CASSLGGGINNEQFF
>TRBV7-9|TRBJ1-2|NA|NA
TGTGCCAGCAGCGGTGAGGGCTATGGCTACACCTTC
CASSGEGYGYTF
>TRBV9|TRBJ2-1|NA|NA
TGTGCCAGCAGCGTAGGAATCTCCACACCTTACAATGAGCAGTTCTTC
CASSVGISTPYNEQFF
>TRBV15|TRBJ1-3|NA|NA
TGTGCCACCAGCAGAGATCTTAAAGGGGTGTGGGGAAACACCATATATTTT
CATSRDLKGVWGNTIYF
>TRBV13|TRBJ2-7|NA|NA
TGTGCCAGCAGCTTAGGGAGACATCTATCCTACGAGCAGTACTTC
CASSLGRHLSYEQYF
>TRBV27|TRBJ2-7|NA|NA
TGTGCCAGCAGTTGGGCAGGGTACCACGAGCAGTACTTC
CASSWAGYHEQYF
>TRBV4-1|TRBJ2-3|NA|TRBD2
TGCGCCAGCAGCCAAGCCGGGACTAGCTCGGGGGATACGCAGTATTTT
CASSQAGTSSGDTQYF
>TRBV7-8|TRBJ1-5|NA|NA
TGTGCCAGCAGTTACGACCCAACGGGGCAGCCCCAGCATTTT
CASSYDPTGQPQHF
>TRBV19|TRBJ2-2|NA|TRBD2
TGTGCCAGTACCATATCCACCGGACTAGCGAACGCCGGGGAGCTGTTTTTT
CASTISTGLANAGELFF
>TRBV10-2|TRBJ1-6|NA|TRBD1
TGCGCCAGCGGAGGACAGGGGAATTCACCCCTCCACTTT
CASGGQGNSPLHF
>TRBV5-4|TRBJ1-6|NA|NA
TGTGCCAGCAGCTTGGGCCTAACAGGGACGGGGACACCCCTCCACTTT
CASSLGLTGTGTPLHF
>TRBV19|TRBJ2-1|NA|TRBD2
TGTGCCAGTAACCCCGATGGGGGGAGGGCCTACAATGAGCAGTTCTTC
CASNPDGGRAYNEQFF
>TRBV7-9|TRBJ2-2|NA|TRBD1
TGTGCCAGCAACCGGGACAGGGAGACGACCGGGGAGCTGTTTTTT
CASNRDRETTGELFF
>TRBV28|TRBJ1-5|NA|NA
TGTGCCAGCAGTTGGGGTATAATGACAGCCAATCAGCCCCAGCATTTT
CASSWGIMTANQPQHF
>TRBV5-4|TRBJ1-1|NA|TRBD1
TGTGCCAGCAGCCAAACGACAGGGGCTGGGACTGAAGCTTTCTTT
CASSQTTGAGTEAFF
>TRBV5-1|TRBJ1-4|NA|NA
TGCGCCAGCAGCTTTTCCGCGGGAGCTAATGAAAAACTGTTTTTT
CASSFSAGANEKLFF
>TRBV2|TRBJ2-7|NA|NA
TGTGCCAGCAGTGTTGAGGGTCAAATCTCCTACGAGCAGTACTTC
CASSVEGQISYEQYF
>TRBV5-1|TRBJ2-3|NA|TRBD1
TGCGCCAGCACCGACAGGGCTAGCACAGATACGCAGTATTTT
CASTDRASTDTQYF
>TRBV6-5|TRBJ2-1|NA|NA
TGTGCCAGCCTCAGGGGGGACAACACTAACAATGAGCAGTTCTTC
CASLRGDNTNNEQFF
>TRBV2|TRBJ1-1|few|NA
TGTGCCAGCAGAGGAGGGACTCTATCGAGGAACACTGAAGCTTTCTTT
CASRGGTLSRNTEAFF
>TRBV4-1|TRBJ2-1|NA|NA
TGCGCCAGTAGTAAAGTTTTAGCGGAACCCGACTACAATGAGCAGTTCTTC
CASSKVLAEPDYNEQFF
>TRBV7-2|TRBJ1-2|NA|NA
TGTGCCAGCAGCTTCCAAACAGGGATGGGGTATGGCTACACCTTC
CASSFQTGMGYGYTF
>TRBV10-3|TRBJ2-7|NA|NA
TGTGCCATCAGTGAGACATACGAGCAGTACTTC
CAISETYEQYF
>TRBV7-2|TRBJ2-1|NA|NA
TGTGCCAGCAGCTTAGGTAGCGGAGTTAACAATGAGCAGTTCTTC
CASSLGSGVNNEQFF
>TRBV19|TRBJ2-7|NA|TRBD1
TGTGCCAGTAGTTCACTACAGGGGAACTACGAGCAGTACTTC
CASSSLQGNYEQYF
>TRBV24-1|TRBJ2-1|once|NA
TGTGCCACCACCTCTAGAAGGAATGAGCAGTTCTTC
CATTSRRNEQFF
>TRBV27|TRBJ2-2|NA|TRBD1
TGTGCCAGCACCAGACAGGGGGGCACCGGGGAGCTGTTTTTT
CASTRQGGTGELFF
>TRBV6-5|TRBJ2-2|NA|NA
TGTGCCAGCAGCCTAGCGAACACCGGGGAGCTGTTTTTT
CASSLANTGELFF
>TRBV21-1|TRBJ1-1|NA|NA
TGTGCCAGCAGCACAGACAGGGCAAGAACTGAAGCTTTCTTT
CASSTDRARTEAFF
>TRBV5-5|TRBJ1-1|once|TRBD1
TGTGCCAGCAGCACAGGACAGGCTAAGAACACTGAAGCTTTCTTT
CASSTGQAKNTEAFF
>TRBV27|TRBJ1-1|once|TRBD1
TGTGCCAGCAGTCCTGGCCCAGGGGGAAGGGGAACTGAAGCTTTCTTT
CASSPGPGGRGTEAFF
>TRBV11-2|TRBJ2-7|few|TRBD2
TGTGCCAGCAGCTTTCCTGGCCCGGGAGGGCAGTACTTC
CASSFPGPGGQYF
>TRBV7-2|TRBJ1-5|NA|NA
TGTGCCAGCAGCTCCCAGGGATTTAGCAATCAGCCCCAGCATTTT
CASSSQGFSNQPQHF
>TRBV19|TRBJ1-3|NA|NA
TGTGCCAGTAGCACAGGTGGCGGAAACACCATATATTTT
CASSTGGGNTIYF
>TRBV27|TRBJ1-1|NA|NA
TGTGCCAGCAGTTTCTATCCTCCGGGGACTGAAGCTTTCTTT
CASSFYPPGTEAFF
>TRBV10-3|TRBJ2-2|once|TRBD2
TGTGCCATCAGTGGGACTAGCGGGAGGGGTGGCACCGGGGAGCTGTTTTTT
CAISGTSGRGGTGELFF
>TRBV3-1/TRBV3-2|TRBJ1-2|few|NA
TGTGCCAGCAGCCAGGGCAGGGAATATGGCTACACCTTC
CASSQGREYGYTF
>TRBV28|TRBJ1-2|NA|NA
TGTGCCAGCAGCGACATACCAGGGTCCTATGGCTACACCTTC
CASSDIPGSYGYTF
>TRBV27|TRBJ2-7|once|TRBD1
TGTGCCAGCAGTTTCAGGGGGCTAACCTACGAGCAGTACTTC
CASSFRGLTYEQYF